The rows below give T cell receptor beta chains drawn from one sample of a study of response to subunit inactivated influenza vaccine. Each CDR3 protein is one row after TCRdb ran MiXCR on the RT-PCR reads. The sample lists almost 250,000 distinct CDR3 sequences; 9.5% to 15% were seen once. The source was non-naive T cells sorted from PBMCs, collected about 14 days before vaccination. Every receptor here comes from a man between 50 and 59 years old who received an inactivated influenza vaccine. Each CDR3 is given with its conserved first and last residue. Fields, in order: V gene, J gene, D gene, clone size, CDR3 length, CDR3 DNA, CDR3 protein. The D gene is left open where the match is weak. Part of the rows lack a size; the others show once, few, many or a class for expanded clones.

>TRBV14|TRBJ2-1|-|many|16
TGTGCCAGCAGCCGGCCAGGCGGATGGTCCTACAATGAGCAGTTCTTC
CASSRPGGWSYNEQFF
>TRBV5-1|TRBJ2-7|-|many|13
TGCGCCAGCAGCTTGGATCTAGGCTACGAGCAGTACTTC
CASSLDLGYEQYF
>TRBV28|TRBJ2-2|TRBD2|-|20
TGTGCCAGCAGTTTAACCCTACTAGCGGGAGGGTCTGGGGACACCGGGGAGCTGTTTTTT
CASSLTLLAGGSGDTGELFF
>TRBV19|TRBJ2-7|-|-|13
TGTGCCAGTAGTATGACAGCTTACTACGAGCAGTACTTC
CASSMTAYYEQYF
>TRBV12-3/TRBV12-4|TRBJ2-3|-|many|14
TGTGCCAGCAGTTTATCTGGGGGCCCAGATACGCAGTATTTT
CASSLSGGPDTQYF
>TRBV18|TRBJ2-3|-|few|18
TGTGCCAGCTCACCAGAGCTCGGGGGCCAAGGAAACACAGATACGCAGTATTTT
CASSPELGGQGNTDTQYF
>TRBV28|TRBJ2-7|TRBD1|-|13
TGTGCCAGCAGTTTATTGACAGGGTACGAGCAGTACTTC
CASSLLTGYEQYF
>TRBV20-1|TRBJ2-7|TRBD1|few|14
TGCAGTGCTAGGTTACAGGGGTTCTCCTACGAGCAGTACTTC
CSARLQGFSYEQYF
>TRBV2|TRBJ2-1|TRBD2|-|14
TGTGCCAGCAGTGAAGGTATAGCGGGGACGAAACCGTTCTTC
CASSEGIAGTKPFF
>TRBV20-1|TRBJ2-1|TRBD2|many|15
TGCAGTGCGCGTTCTGTCACTAGCGGGAACAATGAGCAGTTCTTC
CSARSVTSGNNEQFF
>TRBV4-1|TRBJ2-4|TRBD1|many|19
TGCGCCAGCAGCCAAGAATGGCAGGGGGCGTACCTAGCCAAAAACATTCAGTACTTC
CASSQEWQGAYLAKNIQYF
>TRBV18|TRBJ1-2|-|-|14
TGTGCCAGCTCACCAAGGGAGTTTAACTATGGCTACACCTTC
CASSPREFNYGYTF
>TRBV28|TRBJ2-1|TRBD2|-|14
TGTGCCAGCACCCTGGCGGGAGGATACAATGAGCAGTTCTTC
CASTLAGGYNEQFF
>TRBV5-1|TRBJ1-1|-|-|15
TGCGCCAGCAGCTTGATTGGTCTCTTGAACACTGAAGCTTTCTTT
CASSLIGLLNTEAFF
>TRBV28|TRBJ2-3|-|many|14
TGTGCCAGCAGTCGTTATTCCGGCACAGATACGCAGTATTTT
CASSRYSGTDTQYF
>TRBV6-5|TRBJ2-2|TRBD2|many|15
TGTGCCAGCAGTTTCGGGGGGGCGGAGACCGGGGAGCTGTTTTTT
CASSFGGAETGELFF
>TRBV28|TRBJ1-4|-|-|15
TGTGCCAGCAGTACTCCGGGACCTTATTTCGGAAAACTGTTTTTT
CASSTPGPYFGKLFF
>TRBV2|TRBJ2-5|-|-|15
TGTGCCAGCAGCCCCCGCAGGGGTATCGGAGAGACCCAGTACTTC
CASSPRRGIGETQYF
>TRBV28|TRBJ2-1|TRBD1|few|14
TGTGCCATTACGATGGGCAGGGGGCGAAATGAGCAGTTCTTC
CAITMGRGRNEQFF